This T cell receptor (beta chain) was retrieved from a study of shared clonotypes between healthy human individuals. Naive CD8 cells lacked CD45RO, underwent positive selection for CCR7 and left out terminally differentiated effector memory CD45RA+ cells. Clones were sequenced by immunoSEQ multiplex PCR, and TCRdb holds only the in-frame ones, with some missing. The sample gives hundreds of thousands of clones, approximately 96% of which show up once; roughly 0.1% is in the top ten. The CDR3 is made up of 14 amino acids. The V gene's germline CDR1 is SGHNT and CDR2 YYREEE (reference sequence). The chain carries TRBV5-4 and TRBJ2-5; TRBD2 might be the D (6 bases). The end of the DNA fits TRBJ2-7 better, so the J call may be wrong. This TCR came from a woman in her 30s in good health. The specimen sequenced was naive CD8+ T cells sorted from blood. CDR3 in DNA: TGTGCCAGCAGCGGCCGGGACTCATCCTACGAGCAGTACTTC. Protein: CASSGRDSSYEQYF.